The 20 T cell receptor beta chains below were found in one sample sequenced in a study of cytomegalovirus exposure and HLA in healthy donors. PCR was performed using 60 Vbeta and 13 Jbeta primers. TCRdb keeps only in-frame clones here, not all; method: immunoSEQ multiplex PCR. The data contain 35,000 to 50,000 clones, around 64% of them singletons. The sequenced sample consisted of PBMCs. The receptors were sampled from a human donor in good health.

This clone has only a few counts. The V and J genes are TRBV5-1 and TRBJ2-7, with D perhaps matching TRBD1 (5 bases). The CDR3 is made up of 15 amino acids. V lost 0 bases, J lost 2 bases, and 12 bases lay in between. Germline V CDR1 and CDR2: SGHRS, YFSETQ. The CDR3 coding sequence is TGCGCCAGCAGCTTGGGATTGACAGATACCTACGAGCAGTACTTC. This encodes CASSLGLTDTYEQYF. Drawing the rest from reference TRBV5-1 and TRBJ2-7, the complete variable domain is KAGVTQTPRYLIKTRGQQVTLSCSPISGHRSVSWYQQTPGQGLQFLFEYFSETQRNKGNFPGRFSGRQFSNSRSEMNVSTLELGDSALYLCASSLGLTDTYEQYFGPGTRLTVT.

The chain joins TRBV4-1 to TRBJ2-5; 10 bases fit TRBD2. The germline CDR1 and CDR2 sequences are MGHRA and YSYEKL. The junction had 8 bases not matched to a gene; V was cut back by 0 bases and J by 7 bases. The CDR3 consists of 16 residues. CDR3 amino acids: CASSQEGTSAAGTQYF. The CDR3 bases are TGCGCCAGCAGCCAAGAAGGGACTAGCGCTGCGGGGACCCAGTACTTC.

This clone was found a few times. The chain has TRBV5-1 and TRBJ2-1, with D possibly matching TRBD2 (6 bases). V gave up 7 bases and J gave up 5 bases, with 16 bases separating them. The CDR3 consists of 14 residues. Per germline, CDR1 SGHRS and CDR2 YFSETQ. The CDR3 bases are TGCGCCAGCGCTCGCGGGGAGACTAACAATGAGCAGTTCTTC. Residues: CASARGETNNEQFF.

This chain links TRBV18 with TRBJ2-7, with 7 nucleotides matching TRBD2. This CDR3 spans 11 amino acids. V lost 3 bases to trimming and J lost 7 bases; unmatched junction nucleotides: 0. Germline V gene lookup returns CDR1 KGHSH and CDR2 LQKENI. CDR3 in DNA: TGTGCCAGCTCACCGGGGGGGGAGCAGTACTTC. Its translation is CASSPGGEQYF.

The V gene is TRBV7-2, the J gene TRBJ2-5; TRBD2 matches at 11 bases. V lost 5 bases to trimming and J lost 7 bases; unmatched junction nucleotides: 9. Germline V CDR1 and CDR2: SGHTA, FQGNSA. CDR3 length: 15 amino acids. The CDR3, as DNA: TGTGCCAGCAGCCCGGGTGGGCTAGCGGGAGGGACCCAGTACTTC. This encodes CASSPGGLAGGTQYF.

The chain recombines TRBV5-1 with TRBJ2-7; D unclear. CDR1 is SGHRS and CDR2 is YFSETQ in the germline V gene. Between the trimmed V and J ends, which lost 0 bases and 1 base, there was a span of 5 bases. This CDR3 comprises 13 residues. The CDR3 spells CASSLVLSYEQYF. The DNA of the CDR3 is TGCGCCAGCAGCTTGGTTCTATCCTACGAGCAGTACTTC.

The chain has TRBV6-5 and TRBJ1-2; TRBD1 matches 8 bases. Per germline, CDR1 MNHEY and CDR2 SVGAGI. V trimming: 7 bases; J trimming: 5 bases; junction bases outside the gene matches: 12. The length of the CDR3 is 15 residues. The CDR3 sequence: CASNTLDRDRYGYTF. The CDR3 coding sequence is TGTGCCAGCAACACCCTGGACAGGGATCGGTATGGCTACACCTTC.

This chain joins TRBV6-1 and TRBJ1-4; the D gene is possibly TRBD1 (6 bases). Per the germline V gene, CDR1 is MNHNS and CDR2 is SASEGT. V lost 6 bases and J lost 5, with 13 bases in between. The CDR3 is made up of 14 amino acids. CDR3: CASSGQPLNEKLFF. CDR3 sequence (DNA): TGTGCCAGCAGCGGACAGCCCCTCAATGAAAAACTGTTTTTT.

The V gene is TRBV2, the J gene TRBJ1-5; 7 bases are a match to TRBD1. This CDR3 has 12 amino acids. In germline, CDR1 is SNHLY, CDR2 FYNNEI. The J segment lost 13 bases and the V segment lost 4 bases, leaving 7 bases of the junction unmatched. The CDR3 DNA follows: TGTGCCAGCAGTGGCCGGGGACAGCGGCAGCATTTT. It codes for CASSGRGQRQHF.

This clone was detected only once. The chain has TRBV4-1 and TRBJ1-2; 7 nucleotides align to TRBD1. Germline trimming cut 4 bases from V and 2 bases from J; bases unmatched to any gene: 7. The germline gives CDR1 MGHRA, CDR2 YSYEKL. The CDR3 totals 15 residues. The CDR3 sequence is CASSLHVQGNYGYTF. The DNA for the CDR3 is TGCGCCAGCAGCCTGCATGTACAGGGGAACTATGGCTACACCTTC.

This clone showed up just a few times. The chain employs TRBV19 and TRBJ1-6; D is undetermined. Germline-derived CDR1 and CDR2 are LNHDA and SQIVND (reference sequence). V lost 5 bases, J lost 4 bases, and 12 bases lay in between. This CDR3 contains 15 residues. CDR3 DNA: TGTGCCAGTAGTCGACAACCCGATTATAATTCACCCCTCCACTTT. Translating gives CASSRQPDYNSPLHF.

The chain links TRBV11-3 to TRBJ1-2; D is ambiguous. Germline V lookup: CDR1 SGHNT, CDR2 YENEEA. This CDR3 has 14 amino acids. The V end was cut by 2 bases, the J end by 4 bases, with 11 bases between. The CDR3 DNA follows: TGTGCCAGCAGCTTAAATATGGCAGGCTATGGCTACACCTTC. It encodes CASSLNMAGYGYTF.

The V gene is TRBV6-1, the J gene TRBJ1-3; no clear D gene. The CDR3 covers 13 residues. Trimming removed 7 bases at V and 11 bases at J, with 18 bases between. Germline CDR1 is MNHNS and CDR2 is SASEGT. The CDR3 region has the DNA TGTGCCAGCACGGTCCTCGCTGGAGGCGCCATATATTTT. Translated, it gives CASTVLAGGAIYF.

The gene calls are TRBV5-1 and TRBJ1-6, with 7 bases identical to TRBD1. The CDR3 sequence is 15 residues long. Germline CDR1 and CDR2: SGHRS and YFSETQ. J was trimmed by 5 bases and V by 3 bases; bases with no gene match: 5. The DNA of the CDR3 is TGCGCCAGCAGCTCCGGGACAGACAATAATTCACCCCTCCACTTT. This gives the protein CASSSGTDNNSPLHF.

The chain couples TRBV28 to TRBJ2-3, with 9 bases identical to TRBD2. This CDR3 contains 15 residues. V was pared by 3 bases and J by 2 bases, with 3 bases of the junction left unmatched. Germline values: CDR1 MDHEN, CDR2 SYDVKM. CDR3: CASSFPSGVTDTQYF. CDR3 bases: TGTGCCAGCAGTTTTCCTAGCGGGGTCACAGATACGCAGTATTTT. Looking up the rest from reference TRBV28 and TRBJ2-3 gives the full variable domain: DVKVTQSSRYLVKRTGEKVFLECVQDMDHENMFWYRQDPGLGLRLIYFSYDVKMKEKGDIPEGYSVSREKKERFSLILESASTNQTSMYLCASSFPSGVTDTQYFGPGTRLTVL.

This clone was found a few times. The V call is TRBV7-8, the J call TRBJ2-3, with D possibly being TRBD2 (6 bases). V was pared by 4 bases and J by 8 bases, with 19 bases between. The CDR3 extends over 15 amino acids. Germline V gene sequence: CDR1 SGHVS, CDR2 FQNEAQ. The CDR3 spells CASSSLATSLGTQYF. In DNA form, the CDR3 reads TGTGCCAGCAGCTCCCTGGCGACTAGTCTAGGTACGCAGTATTTT.

This chain joins TRBV7-9 and TRBJ1-6, with D maybe TRBD1 (6 bases). This CDR3 contains 12 residues. Trimming removed 7 bases at V and 8 bases at J, with 9 bases between. Germline assignment: CDR1 SEHNR and CDR2 FQNEAQ (reference sequence). The chain's CDR3 is CASTRTDSPLHF. The CDR3 DNA is TGTGCCAGCACCAGGACAGATTCACCCCTCCACTTT.

The gene calls are TRBV4-1 and TRBJ1-4; D unresolved. The CDR3 contains 13 residues. V was clipped by 1 base and J by 13 bases, with 13 bases between them. Germline V CDR1 and CDR2: MGHRA, YSYEKL. CDR3 residues: CASSQVGFGGLFF. The CDR3 DNA reads as TGCGCCAGCAGCCAAGTCGGGTTCGGCGGACTGTTTTTT.

The chain carries TRBV7-2 and TRBJ1-5, with D uncertain. With 6 bases removed from V and 0 bases from J, the gap between germline ends came to 12 bases. The CDR3 spans 15 residues. Germline CDR1 is SGHTA and CDR2 is FQGNSA. CDR3 sequence: CASRPPGYSNQPQHF. CDR3 DNA: TGTGCCAGCAGGCCACCCGGGTATAGCAATCAGCCCCAGCATTTT.

The chain joins TRBV7-6 to TRBJ2-1, with 12 bases aligning to TRBD2. The CDR3 loop spans 15 amino acids. V was clipped by 2 bases and J by 9 bases; unmatched bases: 5. Germline V gene sequence: CDR1 SGHVS, CDR2 FNYEAQ. The CDR3, as DNA: TGTGCCAGCAGCTTACAGACTAGCGGGGGAGGTGAGCAGTTCTTC. This codes for CASSLQTSGGGEQFF.